There are a few counts of the clone carrying this TCR beta chain. Antigen specificity is unknown. This CDR3 region has 18 residues. J gave up 5 bases and V 3 bases, and 11 bases lay outside the gene matches. Germline CDR1 and CDR2: LNHDA and SQIVND (reference sequence). The record originates from a study of beta chain features in type 1 diabetes. What was sequenced were expressed TCRB transcripts, since all of the isolated RNA had been reverse transcribed. Measured with immunoSEQ multiplex PCR; TCRdb has only the in-frame clones, and not every one. The table lists 300,000 to 350,000 clones, approximately 15% of them singletons. Findings of the study overall: Type 1 diabetes patients had VDJ junctions that carried fewer insertions and more deletions. For cells with high TCR expression, cDNA sequencing could yield over-representation. All four CD4+ subsets from Type 1 diabetes patients carried moderately but significantly shorter TCRB CDR3s. Naive, central memory and regulatory TCRB repertoires appeared more similar among patients than healthy donors.

Sequenced sample: naive CD4+ T cells from blood. The chain links TRBV19 to TRBJ2-6; 9 bases match TRBD1. This TCR was recovered from a woman between 18 and 29 years old with type 1 diabetes. The CDR3 coding sequence is TGTGCCAGTAGTATCTGGGGACAGGGAAGGAATAGGGCCAACGTCCTGACTTTC. Residues: CASSIWGQGRNRANVLTF.